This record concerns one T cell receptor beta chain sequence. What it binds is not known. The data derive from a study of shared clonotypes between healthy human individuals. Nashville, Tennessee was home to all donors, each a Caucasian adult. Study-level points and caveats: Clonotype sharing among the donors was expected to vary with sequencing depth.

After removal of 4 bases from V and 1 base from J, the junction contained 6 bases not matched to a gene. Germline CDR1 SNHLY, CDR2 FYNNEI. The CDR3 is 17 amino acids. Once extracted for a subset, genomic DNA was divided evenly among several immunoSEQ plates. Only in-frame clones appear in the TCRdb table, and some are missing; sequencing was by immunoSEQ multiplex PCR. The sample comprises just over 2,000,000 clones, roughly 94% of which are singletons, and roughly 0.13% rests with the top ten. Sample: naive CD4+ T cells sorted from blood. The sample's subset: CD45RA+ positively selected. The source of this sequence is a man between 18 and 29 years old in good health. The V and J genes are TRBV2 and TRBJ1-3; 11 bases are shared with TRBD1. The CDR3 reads CASSASDRGLSGNTIYF. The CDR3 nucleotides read TGTGCCAGCAGTGCCTCGGACAGGGGGCTATCTGGAAACACCATATATTTT.